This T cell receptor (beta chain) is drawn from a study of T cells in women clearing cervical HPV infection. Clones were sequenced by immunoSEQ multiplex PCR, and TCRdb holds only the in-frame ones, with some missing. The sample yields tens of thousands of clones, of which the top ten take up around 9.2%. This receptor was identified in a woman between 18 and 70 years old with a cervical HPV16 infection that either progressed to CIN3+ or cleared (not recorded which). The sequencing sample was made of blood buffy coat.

The CDR3 bases that were read are TGTGCCAGTAGTATAGCTACTCCTACAGGGGACAATCAGCCC. Protein: CASSIATPTGDNQP. The full CDR3 is CASSIATPTGDNQPQHF. This chain connects TRBV19 to TRBJ1-5; 7 positions agree with TRBD1. The missing CDR3 end, 3 residues past where the read stops, is filled in from the germline J gene. After removal of 1 base from V and 3 bases from J, the junction contained 9 bases not matched to a gene. The CDR3 is 17 amino acids. Germline V gene sequence: CDR1 LNHDA, CDR2 SQIVND (reference sequence).